These 17 T cell receptor beta chains came from one sample sequenced in a study of T cell responses to AZD1222 COVID-19 vaccine. The table came from immunoSEQ multiplex PCR; TCRdb's copy has only in-frame clones and leaves some out. In the table there are around 150,000 clones, about 90% of which are singletons. The source was peripheral blood, collected 28 days after the second AZD1222 dose. Every receptor here comes from an adult who received the AZD1222 COVID-19 vaccine.

The rearrangement links TRBV13 to TRBJ1-1, with a weak D call TRBD1 (5 bases). Trimming took off 1 base at V and 5 bases at J, with 17 bases between the two ends. Germline V gene lookup returns CDR1 PRHDT and CDR2 FYEKMQ (reference sequence). The CDR3 is 16 amino acids. CDR3 residues: CASSLEFGGRGTEAFF. Written as DNA, the CDR3 is TGTGCCAGCAGCTTAGAGTTTGGGGGGAGAGGGACTGAAGCTTTCTTT.

The rearrangement uses TRBV6-7 and TRBJ1-5, with D hard to call. TRBV6-7 carries the ORF label, with uncertain function. The V end lost 0 bases, the J end lost 9 bases, and 15 bases lay between the germline ends. This CDR3 is built from 15 residues. CDR3 sequence: CASSYSPQNRWPQHF. The CDR3 bases are TGTGCCAGCAGTTACTCGCCCCAAAACCGATGGCCCCAGCATTTT.

The genes are TRBV7-9 and TRBJ2-5; D possibly corresponds to TRBD2 (5 bases). Germline V gene sequence: CDR1 SEHNR, CDR2 FQNEAQ (reference sequence). The CDR3 extends over 13 amino acids. V lost 5 bases, J lost 5 bases, and 12 bases lay in between. CDR3 sequence reads: CASSPGRRETQYF. As DNA, the CDR3 is TGTGCCAGCAGCCCCGGACGGAGGGAGACCCAGTACTTC.

A single count supports this clone. The rearrangement uses TRBV5-1 and TRBJ2-5, with D maybe TRBD1 (6 bases). Trimming shortened V by 5 bases and J by 0 bases, and 11 bases separated the two germline ends. The CDR3 extends over 14 amino acids. Germline values: CDR1 SGHRS, CDR2 YFSETQ. The CDR3 here is CASRWTAYQETQYF. As DNA, the CDR3 is TGCGCCAGCAGATGGACAGCGTACCAAGAGACCCAGTACTTC.

The chain joins TRBV19 to TRBJ1-5; D remains ambiguous. This CDR3 is 13 amino acids long. Deletions cut 4 bases from V and 7 bases from J, with 11 bases between. Germline CDR1 LNHDA, CDR2 SQIVND (reference sequence). Here the CDR3 reads CASSTVKGQPQHF. The CDR3, as DNA: TGTGCCAGTAGTACGGTAAAAGGCCAGCCCCAGCATTTT.

The rearrangement uses TRBV30 and TRBJ1-2, with D uncertain. Germline V gives CDR1 GTSNPN, CDR2 SVGIG (reference sequence). The V end was cut by 1 base, the J end by 4 bases, with 7 bases between. This CDR3 region has 12 residues. The CDR3 protein is CAWSATVYGYTF. The CDR3 DNA reads TGTGCCTGGAGTGCTACAGTCTATGGCTACACCTTC. Full variable domain (missing parts from reference TRBV30 and TRBJ1-2): SQTIHQWPATLVQPVGSPLSLECTVEGTSNPNLYWYRQAAGRGLQLLFYSVGIGQISSEVPQNLSASRPQDRQFILSSKKLLLSDSGFYLCAWSATVYGYTFGSGTRLTVV.

V usage is TRBV27 and J usage is TRBJ1-6; weak D call: TRBD1 (5 bases). There are 15 residues in the CDR3. Germline CDR1 is MNHEY and CDR2 is SMNVEV (reference sequence). V lost 1 base and J lost 7, with 11 bases in between. As DNA, the CDR3 is TGTGCCAGCAGTTTATTCGGGGGGATGAATTCACCCCTCCACTTT. Protein: CASSLFGGMNSPLHF.

The CDR3 DNA follows: TGCGCCAGCAGTCGACCTAACAGGGTCAGGGCAGATACGCAGTATTTT. This codes for CASSRPNRVRADTQYF. The chain uses TRBV23-1 and TRBJ2-3; D may be TRBD1 (6 bases). TRBV23-1 is an ORF, with its function uncertain. Deletions cut 4 bases from V and 4 bases from J, with 18 bases between. The CDR3 consists of 16 residues.

This clone appeared a single time. The chain links TRBV27 to TRBJ2-1; 12 bases map to TRBD2. Germline V lookup: CDR1 MNHEY, CDR2 SMNVEV (reference sequence). The CDR3 is 15 residues long. V trimming: 7 bases; J trimming: 7 bases; junction bases outside the gene matches: 8. The CDR3 sequence is CASNPLAGGGNEQFF. The CDR3 DNA is TGTGCCAGCAACCCACTAGCGGGAGGTGGGAATGAGCAGTTCTTC.

V usage is TRBV10-1 and J usage is TRBJ2-2, with D perhaps given as TRBD1 or TRBD2 (5 bases each). The ends were cut back, 6 bases at V and 8 bases at J, with 19 bases in the middle. This CDR3 has 15 amino acids. Germline V CDR1 and CDR2: WNHNN, SYGVQD (reference sequence). CDR3 DNA: TGCGCCAGCAGCCCTAACCGGGGCGACCGGGGGGAGCTGTTTTTT. This sequence encodes CASSPNRGDRGELFF.

The chain couples TRBV27 to TRBJ1-1; 9 bases match TRBD1. The CDR3 extends over 16 amino acids. The V segment lost 5 bases and the J segment 3 bases; nucleotides outside the gene matches: 10. Germline lookup yields CDR1 MNHEY and CDR2 SMNVEV (reference sequence). The CDR3, as DNA: TGTGCCAGCAGTACATTGACAGGGGGAATTTACACTGAAGCTTTCTTT. Its protein product is CASSTLTGGIYTEAFF.

The V call is TRBV6-5, the J call TRBJ1-5; 8 nucleotides align to TRBD1. The J segment lost 15 bases and the V segment lost 2 bases, leaving 9 bases of the junction unmatched. CDR3 size: 13 residues. Germline V CDR1 and CDR2: MNHEY, SVGAGI. CDR3 amino acids: CASSYTNRGVRHF. CDR3 bases: TGTGCCAGCAGTTACACAAACAGGGGGGTTAGGCATTTT.

The V gene is TRBV6-6, the J gene TRBJ1-6; D is unclear. This CDR3 has 15 residues. Trimming removed 7 bases at V and 0 bases at J, with 10 bases between. From germline, CDR1 is MNHNY and CDR2 SVGAGI (reference sequence). CDR3 nucleotides: TGTGCCAGCAACCTACAAAGCTCCTATAATTCACCCCTCCACTTT. It encodes CASNLQSSYNSPLHF.

The chain combines TRBV3-1 (or the pseudogene TRBV3-2) with TRBJ1-4; perhaps TRBD1 as D (5 bases). V lost 4 bases to trimming and J lost 3 bases, with 15 bases between them. Germline values: CDR1 LGHDT, CDR2 YNNKEL (reference sequence). The CDR3 has 16 residues. CDR3 sequence reads: CASSPDSPGANEKLFF. In DNA form, the CDR3 reads TGTGCCAGCAGCCCAGACAGCCCGGGGGCTAATGAAAAACTGTTTTTT.

The rearrangement uses TRBV7-3 and TRBJ2-3; D is unresolved. Germline V gene lookup returns CDR1 SGHTA and CDR2 FQGTGA. V was trimmed by 5 bases and J by 4 bases, leaving 19 bases between them. This CDR3 region has 16 residues. CDR3 sequence reads: CASSPRLIIGADTQYF. In DNA, the CDR3 is TGTGCCAGCAGCCCGAGACTGATTATTGGGGCAGATACGCAGTATTTT.

The chain combines TRBV5-6 with TRBJ1-2; D is perhaps TRBD1 (5 bases). The CDR3 loop spans 14 amino acids. The V and J ends lost 4 bases and 1 base respectively, with 11 bases between them. Germline V gives CDR1 SGHDT, CDR2 YYEEEE. The CDR3 nucleotides read TGTGCCAGCAGCCTCGGGGCTTTTAACTATGGCTACACCTTC. Translation gives CASSLGAFNYGYTF.

The chain couples TRBV4-1 to TRBJ1-1, with 7 bases matching TRBD1. CDR1 is MGHRA, CDR2 YSYEKL, per germline. This CDR3 has 17 residues. V lost 4 bases to trimming and J lost 6 bases; unmatched junction nucleotides: 17. The CDR3 bases are TGCGCCAGCAGCCCAGGTGGGGCTTACACGAGGGGGCCTGAAGCTTTCTTT. This translates into CASSPGGAYTRGPEAFF.